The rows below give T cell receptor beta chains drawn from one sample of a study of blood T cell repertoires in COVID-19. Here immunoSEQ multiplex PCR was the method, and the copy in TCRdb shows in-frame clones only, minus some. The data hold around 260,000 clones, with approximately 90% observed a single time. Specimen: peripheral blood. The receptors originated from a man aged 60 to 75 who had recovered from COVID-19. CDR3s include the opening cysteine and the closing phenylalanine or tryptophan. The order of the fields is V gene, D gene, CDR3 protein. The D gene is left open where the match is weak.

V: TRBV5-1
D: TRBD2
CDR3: CASSLGKTSGGIADTQYF

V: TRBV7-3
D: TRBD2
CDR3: CASSLLAGGSTDTQYF

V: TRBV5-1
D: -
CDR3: CASSFMAGNDYGYTF

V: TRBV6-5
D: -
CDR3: CASYRGHTDTQYF

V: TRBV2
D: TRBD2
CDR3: CASSSSGAQETQYF

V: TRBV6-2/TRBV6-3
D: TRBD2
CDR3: CASRLRMLAGPSSYEQYF

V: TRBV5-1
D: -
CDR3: CASSPTGKETQYF

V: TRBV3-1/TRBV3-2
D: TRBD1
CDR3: CASSYGQGRAFF

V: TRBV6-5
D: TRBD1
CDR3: CASSYRGQSYNSPLHF

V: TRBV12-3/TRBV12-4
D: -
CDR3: CASDGTLYNEQFF

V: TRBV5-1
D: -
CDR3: CASRLQGGYNSPLHF

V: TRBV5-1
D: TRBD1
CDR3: CASSLDGTGNEKLFF

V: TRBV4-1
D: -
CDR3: CASSQDLGDNYGYTF

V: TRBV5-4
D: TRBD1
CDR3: CASSTGQGNSPLHF

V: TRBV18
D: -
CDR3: CASSPSTGVLEAFF

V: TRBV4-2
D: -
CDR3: CASSQDRSSPYGYTF

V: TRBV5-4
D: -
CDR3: CASSAGLPPRNEQYF

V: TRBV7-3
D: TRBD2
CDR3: CASSQRLASYNEQFF

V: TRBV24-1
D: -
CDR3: CATSAGANNSPLHF

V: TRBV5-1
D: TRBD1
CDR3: CASSLVRQGGNEQFF

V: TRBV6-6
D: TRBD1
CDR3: CASSLGQGFSYEQYF

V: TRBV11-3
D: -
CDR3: CASSLGGASEYNEQFF

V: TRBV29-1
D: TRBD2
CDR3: CSGKQPAGDEQYF

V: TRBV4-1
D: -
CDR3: CASSQTDSRGSGNTIYF

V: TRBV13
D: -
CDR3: CASSSGLRVSYGYTF

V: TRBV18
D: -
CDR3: CASSLTGQNYEQYF

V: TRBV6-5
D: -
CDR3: CASTTRGEQFF

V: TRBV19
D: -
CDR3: CASSIDWDSGLFNYGYTF

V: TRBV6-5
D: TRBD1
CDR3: CASRMRGPDEQYF

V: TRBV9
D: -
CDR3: CASSVFPNYEQYF

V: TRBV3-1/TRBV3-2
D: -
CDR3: CASSQVGDTYEQYF

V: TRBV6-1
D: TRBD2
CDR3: CASSLSGGLNEQYF

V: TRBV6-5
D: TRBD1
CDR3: CASKQGFLSNQPQHF

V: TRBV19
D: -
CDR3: CASSDQGHNSPLHF

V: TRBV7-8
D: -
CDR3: CASDQGPPGNTIYF

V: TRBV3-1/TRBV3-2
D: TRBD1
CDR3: CASSQRWSLDREVREKLFF

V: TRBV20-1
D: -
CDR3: CSAIGAGELFF

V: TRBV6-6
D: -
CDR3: CASSSTGANYGYTF

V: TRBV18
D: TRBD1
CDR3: CASSARTGMSTGELFF

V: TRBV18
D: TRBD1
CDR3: CASSPWTQGDPRGTQYF

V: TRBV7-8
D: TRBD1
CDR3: CASSLEGQVNTEAFF

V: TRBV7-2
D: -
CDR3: CASSSSLLAAQGDTQYF